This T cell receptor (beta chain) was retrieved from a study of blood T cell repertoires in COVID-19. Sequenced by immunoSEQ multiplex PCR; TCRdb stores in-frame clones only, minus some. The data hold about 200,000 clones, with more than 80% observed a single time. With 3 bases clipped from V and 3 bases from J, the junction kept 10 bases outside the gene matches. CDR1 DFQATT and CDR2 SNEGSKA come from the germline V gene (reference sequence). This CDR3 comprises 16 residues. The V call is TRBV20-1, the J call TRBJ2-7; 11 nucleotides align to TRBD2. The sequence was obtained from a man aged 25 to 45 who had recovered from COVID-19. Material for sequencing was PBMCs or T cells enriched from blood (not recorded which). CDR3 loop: CSASLAGGRSGYEQYF. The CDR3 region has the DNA TGCAGTGCTAGTCTAGCGGGGGGCCGTTCAGGCTACGAGCAGTACTTC.